The 19 T cell receptor beta chains in this list originate from one sample, sequenced in a study of cytomegalovirus exposure and HLA in healthy donors. Primers for the PCR totalled 60 Vbeta and 13 Jbeta. Produced via immunoSEQ multiplex PCR; TCRdb's table is partial and in-frame only. The table lists about 130,000 clones. Material for sequencing was PBMCs. These receptors all come from a man aged 18 to 29 in good health and CMV-seronegative.

This chain joins TRBV15 and TRBJ2-7; 7 bases are shared with TRBD2. The ends lost 11 bases at V and 5 bases at J; junction bases unmatched: 9. The CDR3 totals 12 residues. CDR1 and CDR2 from the germline V gene are LNHNV and YYDKDF (reference sequence). In DNA form, the CDR3 reads TGTGCCGGGTGGCGGGGGATCGACGAGCAGTACTTC. Residues: CAGWRGIDEQYF.

The V call is TRBV19, the J call TRBJ1-1; TRBD1 might be the D (6 bases). The germline V gene encodes CDR1 LNHDA and CDR2 SQIVND (reference sequence). V shed 6 bases and J shed 9 bases, with 14 bases lying between them. The CDR3 is 12 residues long. CDR3 sequence (DNA): TGTGCCAGTAGCACAATCCAGGGGAAAGCTTTCTTT. This codes for CASSTIQGKAFF.

This chain joins TRBV5-1 and TRBJ2-7; a weak D match, TRBD2 (7 bases). The V end lost 6 bases, the J end lost 7 bases, and 20 bases lay between the germline ends. Germline CDR1 is SGHRS and CDR2 is YFSETQ. The CDR3 has 14 residues. Here the CDR3 reads CASTRGREGGEQYF. The CDR3 region has the DNA TGCGCCAGCACCAGGGGCAGGGAGGGCGGGGAGCAGTACTTC.

The rearrangement links TRBV6-6 to TRBJ1-5; tentatively, D is TRBD1 (6 bases). Germline CDR1 reads MNHNY; CDR2 reads SVGAGI (reference sequence). V dropped 5 bases and J dropped 7 bases, with 15 bases sitting between them. The CDR3 extends over 14 amino acids. The CDR3 sequence is CASSDSGVRQPQHF. For the CDR3, the DNA is TGTGCCAGCAGTGATTCAGGGGTAAGACAGCCCCAGCATTTT.

The V and J genes are TRBV18 and TRBJ1-1, with D perhaps matching TRBD1 (5 bases). The CDR3 spans 13 residues. CDR1 KGHSH and CDR2 LQKENI come from the germline V gene. Trimming stripped 5 bases from V and 5 bases from J, with 12 bases between. DNA for the CDR3: TGTGCCAGCTCAGCCGACGGGGGAACTGAAGCTTTCTTT. Protein: CASSADGGTEAFF.

The chain links TRBV7-2 to TRBJ1-2; tentatively, D is TRBD1 (5 bases). V was pared by 0 bases and J by 3 bases, with 8 bases between. Germline CDR1 is SGHTA and CDR2 is FQGNSA. The length of the CDR3 is 14 residues. As DNA, the CDR3 is TGTGCCAGCAGCTTAGCTTCGGGGGACTATGGCTACACCTTC. Translation gives CASSLASGDYGYTF.

This rearrangement joins TRBV7-9 to TRBJ1-2; 8 bases map to TRBD1. The germline V gene encodes CDR1 SEHNR and CDR2 FQNEAQ (reference sequence). The J segment lost 5 bases and the V segment lost 0 bases, leaving 8 bases of the junction unmatched. The CDR3 sequence is 16 residues long. CDR3 in amino acids: CASSLAGTGVRYGYTF. The CDR3 coding sequence is TGTGCCAGCAGCTTAGCGGGGACAGGAGTACGGTATGGCTACACCTTC.

The rearrangement links TRBV19 to TRBJ1-1, with 9 bases lining up with TRBD1. This CDR3 is built from 13 residues. J lost 1 base, V lost 7 bases, and 1 base had no gene match. The germline V gene has CDR1 LNHDA and CDR2 SQIVND (reference sequence). The CDR3 region has the DNA TGTGCCAGTATGGACAGGGGGAACACTGAAGCTTTCTTT. It specifies CASMDRGNTEAFF. Using reference TRBV19 and TRBJ1-1 for the parts outside the CDR3, the full variable domain is DGGITQSPKYLFRKEGQNVTLSCEQNLNHDAMYWYRQDPGQGLRLIYYSQIVNDFQKGDIAEGYSVSREKKESFPLTVTSAQKNPTAFYLCASMDRGNTEAFFGQGTRLTVV.

The chain carries TRBV2 and TRBJ2-7; D possibly corresponds to TRBD2 (5 bases). CDR3 length: 14 amino acids. The germline gives CDR1 SNHLY, CDR2 FYNNEI. Trimming took 4 bases from V and 3 from J, leaving 13 bases between them. CDR3 region: CASSGAAVNYEQYF. The CDR3 coding sequence is TGTGCCAGCAGTGGTGCAGCGGTAAACTACGAGCAGTACTTC.

The chain uses TRBV2 and TRBJ2-7; TRBD2 matches 7 bases. The CDR3 sequence is 16 residues long. V trimming: 6 bases; J trimming: 3 bases; junction bases outside the gene matches: 14. Germline CDR1 SNHLY, CDR2 FYNNEI. The CDR3 spells CASSDPRGEFSYEQYF. The CDR3 DNA is TGTGCCAGCAGCGACCCTCGGGGGGAGTTCAGCTACGAGCAGTACTTC.

The chain carries TRBV10-3 and TRBJ2-3; 8 bases are a match to TRBD2. Germline V gene data show CDR1 as ENHRY and CDR2 as SYGVKD. This CDR3 has 15 amino acids. The trim removed 4 bases at V and 6 bases at J, leaving 9 bases unmatched. The CDR3 DNA follows: TGTGCCATCAGTGGTGCTACGGGAGGGCCGGATACGCAGTATTTT. It yields the protein CAISGATGGPDTQYF.

The rearrangement uses TRBV7-9 and TRBJ1-5, with no clear D. V was trimmed by 3 bases and J by 3 bases, leaving 15 bases between them. Looked up from germline, CDR1 is SEHNR and CDR2 is FQNEAQ (reference sequence). The CDR3 extends over 16 amino acids. The CDR3 DNA is TGTGCCAGCAGCTTTTCCGATACCTATGTCAATCAGCCCCAGCATTTT. The encoded protein is CASSFSDTYVNQPQHF.

This chain joins TRBV2 and TRBJ1-4, with a weak D call TRBD1 (5 bases). V was clipped by 2 bases and J by 6 bases, with 16 bases between them. The germline gives CDR1 SNHLY, CDR2 FYNNEI. The CDR3 loop spans 16 amino acids. DNA of the CDR3: TGTGCCAGCAGTGAATCCAAAACAGGTTCTGATGAAAAACTGTTTTTT. The encoded protein is CASSESKTGSDEKLFF.

The chain carries TRBV5-1 and TRBJ2-7, with TRBD2 as a possible D gene (6 bases). CDR1 SGHRS and CDR2 YFSETQ come from the germline V gene. V lost 4 bases, J lost 6 bases, and 14 bases lay in between. The CDR3 contains 13 residues. Here the CDR3 reads CASSESGLLEQYF. For the CDR3, the DNA is TGCGCCAGCAGCGAATCGGGACTTCTCGAGCAGTACTTC.

V and J are TRBV10-3 and TRBJ1-5, with D possibly matching TRBD1 (6 bases). The CDR3 sequence is 13 residues long. Germline values: CDR1 ENHRY, CDR2 SYGVKD. Between the trimmed V and J ends, which lost 6 bases and 3 bases, there was a span of 9 bases. CDR3 nucleotide sequence: TGTGCCATCAGCCGGGACAACAATCAGCCCCAGCATTTT. Its translation is CAISRDNNQPQHF.

The rearrangement uses TRBV19 and TRBJ2-1, with 7 bases lining up with TRBD2. The J segment lost 7 bases and the V segment lost 6 bases, leaving 6 bases of the junction unmatched. CDR3 size: 13 residues. Germline CDR1 and CDR2: LNHDA and SQIVND (reference sequence). This CDR3 reads CASSQRAGNEQFF. CDR3 in DNA: TGTGCCAGTAGCCAACGAGCGGGGAATGAGCAGTTCTTC.

The chain uses TRBV2 and TRBJ2-2, with 8 bases lining up with TRBD1. Germline assignment: CDR1 SNHLY and CDR2 FYNNEI. This CDR3 comprises 17 residues. Trimming at V came to 6 bases and at J to 2 bases, leaving 11 bases not matched to a gene. DNA for the CDR3: TGTGCCAGCAGAGGGATCGCCGGGACAGGAAACACCGGGGAGCTGTTTTTT. This encodes CASRGIAGTGNTGELFF.

This chain uses TRBV28 with TRBJ2-6; no clear D. CDR3 length: 15 residues. Germline CDR1 MDHEN, CDR2 SYDVKM. V was pared by 3 bases and J by 0 bases, with 6 bases between. CDR3 region: CASSLSFSGANVLTF. The DNA of the CDR3 is TGTGCCAGCAGTTTGAGCTTCTCTGGGGCCAACGTCCTGACTTTC.

The rearrangement joins TRBV5-1 to TRBJ2-2; possible D gene TRBD2, 7 bases. V lost 2 bases and J 1 base, leaving 15 bases between the germline ends. Germline-derived CDR1 and CDR2 are SGHRS and YFSETQ. There are 17 residues in the CDR3. In DNA form, the CDR3 reads TGCGCCAGCAGCTTAGGGGGGGGCCAGCAGAACACCGGGGAGCTGTTTTTT. Translated: CASSLGGGQQNTGELFF.